This entry concerns a single TCR beta chain. This entry comes from a study of control samples from healthy donors and cancer patients. The table came from immunoSEQ multiplex PCR; TCRdb's copy has only in-frame clones and leaves some out. The sample carries over 100,000 clones, roughly nine tenths recorded once. Germline V CDR1 and CDR2: SGHDN, FVKESK. The CDR3 has 19 residues. Trimming removed 0 bases from V and 5 bases from J, with 25 bases in between. The genes are TRBV14 and TRBJ2-5; perhaps TRBD1 as D (6 bases). The sequencing sample was made of blood. This clonotype originated in a woman aged 18-29 years in good health. CDR3 amino acids: CASSQDEAPGEPYWETQYF. Written as DNA, the CDR3 is TGTGCCAGCAGCCAAGACGAGGCCCCAGGGGAACCTTATTGGGAGACCCAGTACTTC.